This TCR beta chain was recovered during a study of T cells in Graves' hyperthyroidism and ophthalmopathy. This clonotype was counted ten times or more. This CDR3 is 15 amino acids long. Trimming removed 0 bases from V and 4 bases from J; junction bases left unmatched: 5. The germline CDR1 and CDR2 sequences are SGHAT and FQNNGV. The source material, RNA transcripts, was used to amplify TCR beta CDR3 regions. In the first-round RT-PCR of the TCR CDR3, the HTBI primer set was used. TCRdb processed the multiplex PCR reads anew with MiXCR; each CDR3 protein has one entry. The data contain about 610,000 distinct CDR3 sequences, 14% to 15% of them singletons.

Specimen: blood. The chain is built from TRBV11-2 and TRBJ1-2, with 7 bases identical to TRBD1. The source is a woman between 35 and 50 years old with Graves' ophthalmopathy. The CDR3: CASSLDTGASYGYTF. CDR3 bases: TGTGCCAGCAGCTTAGACACAGGGGCGAGCTATGGCTACACCTTC. The whole variable domain, filled in from reference TRBV11-2 and TRBJ1-2, reads EAGVAQSPRYKIIEKRQSVAFWCNPISGHATLYWYQQILGQGPKLLIQFQNNGVVDDSQLPKDRFSAERLKGVDSTLKIQPAKLEDSAVYLCASSLDTGASYGYTFGSGTRLTVV.